The sequence of this T cell receptor beta chain was determined in a study of Graves' ophthalmopathy and Graves' hyperthyroidism. Findings and caveats of the study: Blood samples also showed most expanded thyroid clonotypes exceeding 0.001 frequency.

RNA transcripts were the source from which TCR beta CDR3 regions were amplified. Amplification began with first-round RT-PCR using HTBI primers, then second-round multiplex PCR was performed. TCRdb processed the multiplex PCR reads anew with MiXCR; each CDR3 protein has one entry. This sample carries more than 300,000 distinct CDR3 sequences, approximately 15% of them seen once, and the ten largest clones take roughly 7%. J was trimmed by 0 bases and V by 10 bases; bases with no gene match: 14. Germline V gene lookup returns CDR1 ENHRY and CDR2 SYGVKD. This CDR3 contains 16 residues. For this clonotype: As yet, its antigen is unknown.

Stable hyperthyroidism denotes an absence of ophthalmopathy throughout 18 months of follow-up. Newly diagnosed, the hyperthyroidism patients had under 2 months' duration and were aged 18 to 65. Patients with other autoimmune diseases, uncontrolled infections, pregnancy or lactation were excluded. The rearrangement joins TRBV10-3 to TRBJ2-7; 8 positions agree with TRBD2. The specimen sequenced was peripheral blood. This clonotype was sampled from a woman aged 18-29 years with stable Graves' hyperthyroidism. The CDR3 DNA reads as TGTGCCACCATGGGGGCGGGGGGCGCGAGCTCCTACGAGCAGTACTTC. Protein sequence: CATMGAGGASSYEQYF.